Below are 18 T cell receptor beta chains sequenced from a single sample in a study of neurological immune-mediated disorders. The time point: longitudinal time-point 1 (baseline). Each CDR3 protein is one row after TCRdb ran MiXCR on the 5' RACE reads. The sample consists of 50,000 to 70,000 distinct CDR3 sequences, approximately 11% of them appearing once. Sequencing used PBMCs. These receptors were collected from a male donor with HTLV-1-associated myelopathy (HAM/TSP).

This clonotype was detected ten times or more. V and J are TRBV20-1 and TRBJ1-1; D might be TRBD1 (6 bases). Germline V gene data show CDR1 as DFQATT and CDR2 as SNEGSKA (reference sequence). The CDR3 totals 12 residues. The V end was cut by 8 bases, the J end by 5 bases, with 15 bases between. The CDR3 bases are TGCAGTTTCCCACAGGGAGAAACTGAAGCTTTCTTT. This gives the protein CSFPQGETEAFF.

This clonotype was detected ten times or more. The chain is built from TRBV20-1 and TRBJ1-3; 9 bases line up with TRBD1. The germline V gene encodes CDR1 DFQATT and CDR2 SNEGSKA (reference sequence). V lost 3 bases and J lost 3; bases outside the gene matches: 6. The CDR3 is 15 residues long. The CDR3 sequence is CSARGTGPIGNTIYF. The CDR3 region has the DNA TGCAGTGCTAGGGGGACAGGGCCAATTGGAAACACCATATATTTT.

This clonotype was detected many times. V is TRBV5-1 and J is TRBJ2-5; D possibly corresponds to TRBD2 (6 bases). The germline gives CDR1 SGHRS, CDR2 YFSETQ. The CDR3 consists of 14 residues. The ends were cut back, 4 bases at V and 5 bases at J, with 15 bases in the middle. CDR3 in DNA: TGCGCCAGCAGCCCAGGGACCGCGGGGGAGACCCAGTACTTC. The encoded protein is CASSPGTAGETQYF.

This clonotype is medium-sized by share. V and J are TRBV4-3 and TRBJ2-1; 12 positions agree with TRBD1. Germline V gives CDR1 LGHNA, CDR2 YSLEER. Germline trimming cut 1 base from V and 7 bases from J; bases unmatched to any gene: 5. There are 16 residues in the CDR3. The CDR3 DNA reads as TGCGCCAGCAGCCAAGGGGGGACAGGGGGCCGAAATGAGCAGTTCTTC. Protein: CASSQGGTGGRNEQFF.

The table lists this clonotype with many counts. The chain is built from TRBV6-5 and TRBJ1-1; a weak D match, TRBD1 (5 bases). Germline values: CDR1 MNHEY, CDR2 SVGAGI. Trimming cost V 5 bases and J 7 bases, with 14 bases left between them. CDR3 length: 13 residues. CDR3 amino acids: CASSPGPTNEAFF. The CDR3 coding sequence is TGTGCCAGCAGTCCGGGACCGACCAATGAAGCTTTCTTT.

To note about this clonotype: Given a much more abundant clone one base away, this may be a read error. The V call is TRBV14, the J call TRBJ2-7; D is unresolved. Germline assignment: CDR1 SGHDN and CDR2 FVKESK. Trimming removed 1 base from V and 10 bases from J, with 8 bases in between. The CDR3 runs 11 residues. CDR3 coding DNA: TGTGCCAGCAGCCAAGGCATCCTACAGTACTTC. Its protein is CASSQGILQYF.

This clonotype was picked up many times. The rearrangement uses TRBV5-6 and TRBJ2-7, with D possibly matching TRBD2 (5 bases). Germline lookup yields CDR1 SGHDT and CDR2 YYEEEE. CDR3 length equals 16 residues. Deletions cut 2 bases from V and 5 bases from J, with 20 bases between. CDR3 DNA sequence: TGTGCCAGCAGCTTCCGCCTAGCATTACCGAGGGACGAGCAGTACTTC. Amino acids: CASSFRLALPRDEQYF.

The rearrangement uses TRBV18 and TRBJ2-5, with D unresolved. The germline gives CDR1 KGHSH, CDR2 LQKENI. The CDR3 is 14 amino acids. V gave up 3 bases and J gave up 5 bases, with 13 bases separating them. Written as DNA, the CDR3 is TGTGCCAGCTCACCGGACCTAATCCGGGAGACCCAGTACTTC. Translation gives CASSPDLIRETQYF.

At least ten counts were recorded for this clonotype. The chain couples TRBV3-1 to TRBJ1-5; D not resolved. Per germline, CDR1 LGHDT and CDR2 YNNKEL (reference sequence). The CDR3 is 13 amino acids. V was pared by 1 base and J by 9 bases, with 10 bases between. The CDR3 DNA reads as TGTGCCAGCAGCCAAGGGCCATCCCGGCCCCAGCATTTT. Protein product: CASSQGPSRPQHF.

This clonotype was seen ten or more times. CDR3 DNA sequence: TGTGCCAGCAGCCACAGAGGGGAGACCCAGTACTTC. Translated: CASSHRGETQYF. V gene TRBV11-3 combines with J gene TRBJ2-5, with a tentative D call TRBD2 (5 bases). Germline V lookup: CDR1 SGHNT, CDR2 YENEEA. Trimming cost V 5 bases and J 5 bases, with 9 bases left between them. This CDR3 has 12 amino acids.

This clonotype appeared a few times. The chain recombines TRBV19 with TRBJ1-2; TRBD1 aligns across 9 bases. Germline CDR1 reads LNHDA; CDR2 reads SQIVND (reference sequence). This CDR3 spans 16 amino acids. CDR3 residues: CASQGAARPVNYGYTF. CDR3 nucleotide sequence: TGTGCGTCACAGGGGGCCGCTCGGCCTGTCAACTATGGCTACACCTTC. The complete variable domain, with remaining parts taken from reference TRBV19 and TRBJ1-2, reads DGGITQSPKYLFRKEGQNVTLSCEQNLNHDAMYWYRQDPGQGLRLIYYSQIVNDFQKGDIAEGYSVSREKKESFPLTVTSAQKNPTAFYLCASQGAARPVNYGYTFGSGTRLTVV.

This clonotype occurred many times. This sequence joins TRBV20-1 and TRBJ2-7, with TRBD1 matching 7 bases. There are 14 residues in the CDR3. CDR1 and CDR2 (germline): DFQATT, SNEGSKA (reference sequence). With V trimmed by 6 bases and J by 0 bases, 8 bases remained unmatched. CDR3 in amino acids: CSAPPGTASYEQYF. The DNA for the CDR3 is TGCAGTGCCCCACCCGGGACAGCCTCCTACGAGCAGTACTTC.

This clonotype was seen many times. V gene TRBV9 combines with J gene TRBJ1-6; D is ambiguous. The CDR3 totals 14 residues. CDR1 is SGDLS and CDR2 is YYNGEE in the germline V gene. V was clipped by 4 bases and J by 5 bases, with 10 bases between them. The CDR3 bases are TGTGCCAGCAGCCCCGGGGTACATAATTCACCCCTCCACTTT. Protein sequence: CASSPGVHNSPLHF.

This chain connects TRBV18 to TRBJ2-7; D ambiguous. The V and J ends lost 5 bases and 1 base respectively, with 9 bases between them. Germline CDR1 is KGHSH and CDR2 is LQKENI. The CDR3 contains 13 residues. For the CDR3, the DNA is TGTGCCAGCTCAAACCCATCATCCTACGAGCAGTACTTC. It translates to CASSNPSSYEQYF.

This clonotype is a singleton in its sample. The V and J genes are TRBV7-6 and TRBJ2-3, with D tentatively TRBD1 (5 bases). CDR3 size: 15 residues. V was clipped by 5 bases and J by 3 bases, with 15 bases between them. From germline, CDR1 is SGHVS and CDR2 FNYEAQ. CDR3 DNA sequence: TGTGCCAGCAGCCCGCGAGCAGGGATGACAGATACGCAGTATTTT. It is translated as CASSPRAGMTDTQYF.

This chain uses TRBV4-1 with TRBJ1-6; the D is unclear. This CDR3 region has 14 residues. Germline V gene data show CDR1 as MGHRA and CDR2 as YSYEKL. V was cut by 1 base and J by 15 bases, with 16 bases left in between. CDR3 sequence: CASSQGLVRNHLHF. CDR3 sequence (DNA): TGCGCCAGCAGCCAAGGCCTGGTGCGGAACCACCTCCACTTT.

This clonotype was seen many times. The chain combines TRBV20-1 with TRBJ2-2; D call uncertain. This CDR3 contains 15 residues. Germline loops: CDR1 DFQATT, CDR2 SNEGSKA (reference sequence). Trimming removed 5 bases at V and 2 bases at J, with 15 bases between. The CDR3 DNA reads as TGCAGTGCTCCACGGCCCGGCCTCAACACCGGGGAGCTGTTTTTT. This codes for CSAPRPGLNTGELFF.

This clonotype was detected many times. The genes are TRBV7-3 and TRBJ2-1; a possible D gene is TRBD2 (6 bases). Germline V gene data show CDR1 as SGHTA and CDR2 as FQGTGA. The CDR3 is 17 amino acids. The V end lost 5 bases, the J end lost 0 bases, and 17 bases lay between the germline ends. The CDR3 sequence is CASSQKARGSSYNEQFF. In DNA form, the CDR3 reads TGTGCCAGCAGCCAAAAAGCCCGGGGGAGCTCCTACAATGAGCAGTTCTTC.